The text below deals with one TCR beta chain. CDR3 size: 14 residues. CDR1 is ENHRY and CDR2 is SYGVKD in the germline V gene. The V gene lost 4 bases and the J gene lost 1 base, with 10 bases spanning the gap. These data originate in a study of CD8+CD57+ T cells in acquired aplastic anemia. Study summary: Roughly 3.2 ug was the average amount of DNA from sorted CD4+ and CD8+ cells. Read counts for CD4+ cells (from healthy donors) averaged about 10 million.

Genomic DNA, the template, was used for profiling of the TCR beta VDJ and CDR3. TCRdb analysed the reads with MiXCR anew, one entry per CDR3 protein. The table has about 64,000 distinct CDR3 sequences, over 45% seen once. The sequenced sample was sorted CD4+, CD8+, or CD8+CD57+ T cells (not recorded which) from PBMCs. This chain uses TRBV10-3 with TRBJ2-5; TRBD2 is a possible D gene (6 bases). The source of this sequence is a human donor in good health, serving as a control. The CDR3 here is CAISGGDFQETQYF. Here the CDR3 DNA reads TGTGCCATCAGTGGGGGGGACTTCCAAGAGACCCAGTACTTC.